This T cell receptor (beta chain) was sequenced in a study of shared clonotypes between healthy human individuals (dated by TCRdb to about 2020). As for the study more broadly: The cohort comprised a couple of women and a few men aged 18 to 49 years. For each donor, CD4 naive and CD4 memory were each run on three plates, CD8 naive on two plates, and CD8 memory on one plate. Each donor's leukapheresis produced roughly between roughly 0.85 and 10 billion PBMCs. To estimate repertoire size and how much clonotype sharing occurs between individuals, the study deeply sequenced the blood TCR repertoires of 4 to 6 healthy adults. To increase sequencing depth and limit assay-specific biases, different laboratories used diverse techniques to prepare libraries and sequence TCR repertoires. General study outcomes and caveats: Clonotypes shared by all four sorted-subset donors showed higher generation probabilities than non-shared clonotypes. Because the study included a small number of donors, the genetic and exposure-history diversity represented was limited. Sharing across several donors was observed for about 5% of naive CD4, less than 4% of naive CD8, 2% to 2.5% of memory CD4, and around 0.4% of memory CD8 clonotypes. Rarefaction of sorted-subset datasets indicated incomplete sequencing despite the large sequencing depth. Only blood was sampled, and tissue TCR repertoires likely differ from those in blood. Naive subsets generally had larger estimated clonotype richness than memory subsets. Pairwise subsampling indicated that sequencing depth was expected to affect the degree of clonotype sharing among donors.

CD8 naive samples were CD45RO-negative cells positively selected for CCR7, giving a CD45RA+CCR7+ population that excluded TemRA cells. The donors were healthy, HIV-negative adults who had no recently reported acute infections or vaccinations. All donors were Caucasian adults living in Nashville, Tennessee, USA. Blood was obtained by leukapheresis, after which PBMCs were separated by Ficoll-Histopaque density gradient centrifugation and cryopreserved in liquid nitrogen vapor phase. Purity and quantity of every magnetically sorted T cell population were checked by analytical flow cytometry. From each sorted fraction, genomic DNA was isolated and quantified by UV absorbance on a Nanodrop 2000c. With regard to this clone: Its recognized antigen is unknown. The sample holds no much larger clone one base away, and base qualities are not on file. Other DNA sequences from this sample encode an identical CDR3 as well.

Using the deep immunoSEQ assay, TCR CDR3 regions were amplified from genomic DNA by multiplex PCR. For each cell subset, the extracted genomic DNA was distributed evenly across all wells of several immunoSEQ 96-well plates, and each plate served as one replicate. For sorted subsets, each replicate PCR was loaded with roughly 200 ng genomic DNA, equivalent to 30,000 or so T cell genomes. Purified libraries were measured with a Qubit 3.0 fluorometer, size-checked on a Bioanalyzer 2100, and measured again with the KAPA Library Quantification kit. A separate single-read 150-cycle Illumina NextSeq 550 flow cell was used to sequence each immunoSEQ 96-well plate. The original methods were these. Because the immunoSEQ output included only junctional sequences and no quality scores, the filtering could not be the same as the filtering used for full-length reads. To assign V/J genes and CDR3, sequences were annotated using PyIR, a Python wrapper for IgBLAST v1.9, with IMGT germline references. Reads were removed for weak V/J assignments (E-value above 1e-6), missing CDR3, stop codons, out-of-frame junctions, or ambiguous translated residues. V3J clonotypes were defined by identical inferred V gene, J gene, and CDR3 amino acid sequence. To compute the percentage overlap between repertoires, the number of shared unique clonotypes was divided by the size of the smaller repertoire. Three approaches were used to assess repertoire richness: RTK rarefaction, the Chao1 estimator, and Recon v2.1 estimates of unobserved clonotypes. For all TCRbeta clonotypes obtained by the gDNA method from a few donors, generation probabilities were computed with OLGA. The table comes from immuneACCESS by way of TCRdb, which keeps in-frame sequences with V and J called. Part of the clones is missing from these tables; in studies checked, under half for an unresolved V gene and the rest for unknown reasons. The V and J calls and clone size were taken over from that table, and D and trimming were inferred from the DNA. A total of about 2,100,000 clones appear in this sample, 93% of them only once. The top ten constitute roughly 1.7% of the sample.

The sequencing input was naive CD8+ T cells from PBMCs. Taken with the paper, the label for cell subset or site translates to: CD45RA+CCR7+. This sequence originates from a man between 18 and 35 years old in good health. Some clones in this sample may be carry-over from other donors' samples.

The CDR3 reads CASSLGEMNTEAFF. The nucleotide sequence is given as TGCGCCAGCAGCTTGGGGGAGATGAACACTGAAGCTTTCTTT. This chain joins TRBV5-1 to TRBJ1-1; no D gene can be assigned with confidence. V loses 0 bases, J loses 0 bases, and the germline ends lie 6 bases apart. The cysteine opens and the phenylalanine closes a CDR3 of 14 amino acids. Here the CDR3 DNA is all that survives: 42 bases in frame from base 1. CDR1 and CDR2, looked up from the germline V gene, are SGHRS and YFSETQ.